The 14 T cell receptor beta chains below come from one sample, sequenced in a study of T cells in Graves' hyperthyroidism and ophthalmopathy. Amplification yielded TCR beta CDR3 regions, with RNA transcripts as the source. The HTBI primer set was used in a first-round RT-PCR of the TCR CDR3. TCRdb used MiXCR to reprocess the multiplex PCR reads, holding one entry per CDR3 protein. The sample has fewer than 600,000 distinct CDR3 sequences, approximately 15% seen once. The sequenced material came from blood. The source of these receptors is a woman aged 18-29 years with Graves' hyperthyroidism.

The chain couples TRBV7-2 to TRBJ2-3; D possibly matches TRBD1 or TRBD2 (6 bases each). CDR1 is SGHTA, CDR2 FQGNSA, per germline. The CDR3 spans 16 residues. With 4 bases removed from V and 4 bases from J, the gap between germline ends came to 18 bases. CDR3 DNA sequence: TGTGCCAGCAGCTCGACAGGACACGGGAGCTCAGATACGCAGTATTTT. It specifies CASSSTGHGSSDTQYF. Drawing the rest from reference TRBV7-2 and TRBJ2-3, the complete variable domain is GAGVSQSPSNKVTEKGKDVELRCDPISGHTALYWYRQSLGQGLEFLIYFQGNSAPDKSGLPSDRFSAERTGGSVSTLTIQRTQQEDSAVYLCASSSTGHGSSDTQYFGPGTRLTVL.

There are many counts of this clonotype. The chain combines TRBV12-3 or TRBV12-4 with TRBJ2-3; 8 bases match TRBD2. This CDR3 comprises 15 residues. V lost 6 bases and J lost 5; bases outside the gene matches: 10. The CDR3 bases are TGTGCCAGCAGAATAGCGGGAAGAGCTGTAGATACGCAGTATTTT. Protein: CASRIAGRAVDTQYF.

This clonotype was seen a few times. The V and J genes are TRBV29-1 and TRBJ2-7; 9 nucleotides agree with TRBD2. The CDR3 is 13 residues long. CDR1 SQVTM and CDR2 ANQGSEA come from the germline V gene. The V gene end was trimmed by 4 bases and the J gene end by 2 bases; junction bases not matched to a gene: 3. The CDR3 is CSVVAGDTYEQYF. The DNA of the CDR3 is TGCAGCGTTGTAGCGGGAGACACCTACGAGCAGTACTTC.

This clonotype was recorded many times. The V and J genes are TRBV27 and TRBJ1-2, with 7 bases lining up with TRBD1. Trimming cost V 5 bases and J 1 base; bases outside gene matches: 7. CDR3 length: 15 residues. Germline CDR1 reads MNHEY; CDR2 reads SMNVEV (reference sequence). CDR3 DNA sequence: TGTGCCAGCAGTACAGGGACAGCCGATAACTATGGCTACACCTTC. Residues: CASSTGTADNYGYTF.

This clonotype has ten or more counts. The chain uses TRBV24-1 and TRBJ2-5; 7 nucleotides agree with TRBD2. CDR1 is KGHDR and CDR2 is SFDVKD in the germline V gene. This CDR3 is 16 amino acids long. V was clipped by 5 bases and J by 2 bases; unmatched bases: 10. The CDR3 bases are TGTGCCACCAGTGGGATCCCAAAGCGGGGACAAGAGACCCAGTACTTC. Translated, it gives CATSGIPKRGQETQYF.

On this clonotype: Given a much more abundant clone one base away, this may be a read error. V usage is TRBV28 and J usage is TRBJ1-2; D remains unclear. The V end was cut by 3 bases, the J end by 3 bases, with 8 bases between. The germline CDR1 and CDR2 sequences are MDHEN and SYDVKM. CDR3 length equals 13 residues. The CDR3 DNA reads TGTGCCAGCAGTTTTGGAGGGCACTATGGCTACACCTTC. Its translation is CASSFGGHYGYTF.

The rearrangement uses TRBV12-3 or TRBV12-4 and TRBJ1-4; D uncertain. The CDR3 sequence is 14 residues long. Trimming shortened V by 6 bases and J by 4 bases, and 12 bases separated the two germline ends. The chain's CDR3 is CASSGPSSNEKLFF. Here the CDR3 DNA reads TGTGCCAGCAGCGGGCCGAGTAGTAATGAAAAACTGTTTTTT.

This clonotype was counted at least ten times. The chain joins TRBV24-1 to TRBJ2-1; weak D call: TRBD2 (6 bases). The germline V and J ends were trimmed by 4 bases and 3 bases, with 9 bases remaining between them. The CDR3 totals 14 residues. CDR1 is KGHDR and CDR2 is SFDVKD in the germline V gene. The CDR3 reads CATSEQGGYNEQFF. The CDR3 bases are TGTGCCACCAGTGAGCAGGGAGGCTACAATGAGCAGTTCTTC.

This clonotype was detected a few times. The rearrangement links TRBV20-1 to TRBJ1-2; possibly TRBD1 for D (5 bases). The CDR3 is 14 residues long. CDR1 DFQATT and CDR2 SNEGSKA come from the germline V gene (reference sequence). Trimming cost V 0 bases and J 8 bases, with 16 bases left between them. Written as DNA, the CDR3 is TGCAGTGCTAGAGATCTGGCAGGGAAGTTGGGCTACACCTTC. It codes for CSARDLAGKLGYTF.

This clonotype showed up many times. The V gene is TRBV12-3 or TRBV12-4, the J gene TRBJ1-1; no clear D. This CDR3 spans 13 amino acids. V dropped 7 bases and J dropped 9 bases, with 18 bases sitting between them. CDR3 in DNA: TGTGCCAGCACCTCGGGATTATGGGATAAAGCTTTCTTT. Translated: CASTSGLWDKAFF.

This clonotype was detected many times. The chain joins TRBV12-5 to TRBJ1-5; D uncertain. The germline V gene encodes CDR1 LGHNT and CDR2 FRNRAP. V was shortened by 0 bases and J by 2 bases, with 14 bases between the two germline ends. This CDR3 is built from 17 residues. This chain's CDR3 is CASGLVRASEGNQPQHF. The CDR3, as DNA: TGTGCTAGTGGTTTGGTAAGGGCTTCGGAGGGCAATCAGCCCCAGCATTTT.

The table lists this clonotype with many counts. The CDR3 DNA reads as TGTGCCAGCAGTTCAGAGGCCATGTACCAAGAGACCCAGTACTTC. Its translation is CASSSEAMYQETQYF. V is TRBV28 and J is TRBJ2-5; D gene uncertain. From germline, CDR1 is MDHEN and CDR2 SYDVKM. The CDR3 totals 15 residues. Trimming stripped 4 bases from V and 0 bases from J, with 12 bases between.

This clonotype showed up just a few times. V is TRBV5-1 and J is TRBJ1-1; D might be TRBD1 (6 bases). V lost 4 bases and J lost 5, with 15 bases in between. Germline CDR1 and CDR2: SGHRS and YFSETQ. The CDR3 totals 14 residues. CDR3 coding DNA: TGCGCCAGCAGCACCGCCCGACAGGCTACTGAAGCTTTCTTT. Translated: CASSTARQATEAFF. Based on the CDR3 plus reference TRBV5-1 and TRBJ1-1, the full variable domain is KAGVTQTPRYLIKTRGQQVTLSCSPISGHRSVSWYQQTPGQGLQFLFEYFSETQRNKGNFPGRFSGRQFSNSRSEMNVSTLELGDSALYLCASSTARQATEAFFGQGTRLTVV.

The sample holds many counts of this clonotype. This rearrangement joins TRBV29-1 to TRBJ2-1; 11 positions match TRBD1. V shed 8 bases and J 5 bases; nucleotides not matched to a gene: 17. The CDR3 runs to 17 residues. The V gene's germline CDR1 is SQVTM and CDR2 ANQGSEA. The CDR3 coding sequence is TGCAGCAACATTGGGGGAGGGACAGGGGGTCACCACAATGAGCAGTTCTTC. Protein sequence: CSNIGGGTGGHHNEQFF.